The rows below give T cell receptor beta chains drawn from one sample of a study of graft-versus-host responses after intestinal transplantation. No antigen has been assigned to these receptors. The data were produced by immunoSEQ multiplex PCR, yet TCRdb's version contains in-frame clones alone and is incomplete. The data contain over 80,000 clones, 91% of them singletons. This material consisted of unstimulated CD4+ T cells sorted from spleen or lymph node cells, taken before transplant. Source of these receptors: a human donor who was the organ donor for an intestinal transplant. Each CDR3 is given with its conserved first and last residue.

>TRBV5-4
CASSLAQAGRDIQYF
>TRBV6-6
CASSSRTGDYGYTF
>TRBV9
CASSVGLGQGASGELFF
>TRBV9
CASSVAGGTNEQYF
>TRBV9
CASSVEGRNTEAFF
>TRBV5-1
CASSLRESSYNSPLHF
>TRBV7-2
CASSLDRVDEQYF
>TRBV4-1
CASSHGSKGPSTDTQYF
>TRBV4-1
CASSPLRQGGTGELFF
>TRBV5-4
CASSLVGGGLGNEQFF
>TRBV5-1
CASSPGVSGGTSYEQYF
>TRBV7-9
CASSPDRAGETQYF
>TRBV27
CASSLSAGIANYGYTF
>TRBV7-9
CASSRGDSNQPQHF
>TRBV7-3
CASSPSVGGPSTDTQYF
>TRBV6-6
CATSRGESGNTIYF
>TRBV29-1
CSARTGGSYNEQFF
>TRBV9
CASSGTPNQPQHF
>TRBV28
CASSLGGTGGMNTEAFF
>TRBV7-9
CASSSGLAGTEQYF
>TRBV2
CASSPRQVYEQYF
>TRBV7-9
CASSPDRGNEKLFF
>TRBV5-1
CASSFGQGEPQHF
>TRBV7-3
CASSPGGGLYNEQFF
>TRBV25-1
CASRASGEVEQYF
>TRBV6-1
CATLAGAYNEQFF
>TRBV27
CASSLQGSTDTQYF
>TRBV2
CASVERRQETQYF
>TRBV28
CASGAGGPSGNTIYF
>TRBV6-6
CASTLRGVADTQYF
>TRBV7-3
CASSAETGNGYTF
>TRBV7-6
CATPRDSRIGSYEQYF
>TRBV4-1
CASSRGSGPGYEQYF
>TRBV19
CASSIRTGGTHEQYF
>TRBV4-2
CASSQDWLATFYNEQFF